This T cell receptor beta chain was documented in a study of cytomegalovirus exposure and HLA in healthy donors. Use of 60 Vbeta and 13 Jbeta primers characterized the PCR. Produced via immunoSEQ multiplex PCR; TCRdb's table is partial and in-frame only. The sample carries some 110,000 clones, about three quarters recorded once. A word on this clone: Antigen specificity is unknown.

Study-wide points: Reported results showed that the classifier diagnosed cytomegalovirus status with high specificity and sensitivity. TCR beta sequences reportedly predicted the HLA-A and HLA-B alleles of most subjects accurately.

This CDR3 spans 12 amino acids. The germline CDR1 and CDR2 sequences are SQVTM and ANQGSEA. V gave up 5 bases and J gave up 8 bases, with 15 bases separating them. This sequence was found in a woman aged 60-75 years in good health and CMV-seropositive. Sequencing was done on a sample of PBMCs. J is TRBJ1-1 and V is TRBV29-1; maybe TRBD1 (5 bases). CDR3 in DNA: TGCAGCGTTATTCTCGTTGGGGCGGAAGCTTTCTTT. This translates into CSVILVGAEAFF. The whole variable domain, remainder taken from reference TRBV29-1 and TRBJ1-1, is SAVISQKPSRDICQRGTSLTIQCQVDSQVTMMFWYRQQPGQSLTLIATANQGSEATYESGFVIDKFPISRPNLTFSTLTVSNMSPEDSSIYLCSVILVGAEAFFGQGTRLTVV.